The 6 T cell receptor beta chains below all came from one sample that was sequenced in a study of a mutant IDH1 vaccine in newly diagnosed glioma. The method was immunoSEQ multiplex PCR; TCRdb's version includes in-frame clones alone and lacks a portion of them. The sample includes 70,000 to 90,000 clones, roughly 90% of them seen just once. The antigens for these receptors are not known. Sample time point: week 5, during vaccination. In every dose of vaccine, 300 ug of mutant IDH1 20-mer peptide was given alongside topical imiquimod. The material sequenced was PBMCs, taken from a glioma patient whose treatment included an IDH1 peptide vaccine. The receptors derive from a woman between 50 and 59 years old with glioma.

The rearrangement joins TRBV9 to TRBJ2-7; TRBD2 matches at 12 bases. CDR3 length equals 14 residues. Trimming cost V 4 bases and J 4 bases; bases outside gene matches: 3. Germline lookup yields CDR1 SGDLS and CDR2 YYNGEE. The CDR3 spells CASSPSGRVYEQYF. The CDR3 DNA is TGTGCCAGCAGCCCTAGCGGGAGGGTATACGAGCAGTACTTC.

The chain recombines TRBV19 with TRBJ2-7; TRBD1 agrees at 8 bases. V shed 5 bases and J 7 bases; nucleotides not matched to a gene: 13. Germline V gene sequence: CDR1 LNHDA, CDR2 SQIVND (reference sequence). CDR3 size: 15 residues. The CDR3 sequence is CASSATGGMVREQYF. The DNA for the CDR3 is TGTGCCAGTAGTGCAACAGGGGGGATGGTTAGAGAGCAGTACTTC.

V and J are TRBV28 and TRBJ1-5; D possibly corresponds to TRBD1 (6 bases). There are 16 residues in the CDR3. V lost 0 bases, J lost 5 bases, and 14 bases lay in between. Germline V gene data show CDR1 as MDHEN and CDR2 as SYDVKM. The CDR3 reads CASSLWGAEGDQPQHF. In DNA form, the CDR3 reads TGTGCCAGCAGTTTATGGGGGGCCGAAGGAGATCAGCCCCAGCATTTT.

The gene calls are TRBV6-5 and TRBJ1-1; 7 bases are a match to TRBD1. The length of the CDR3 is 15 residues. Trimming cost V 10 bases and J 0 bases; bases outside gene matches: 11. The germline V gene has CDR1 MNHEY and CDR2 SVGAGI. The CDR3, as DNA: TGTGCCATCAGCCCGGGACAGCCTTTGAACACTGAAGCTTTCTTT. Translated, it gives CAISPGQPLNTEAFF.

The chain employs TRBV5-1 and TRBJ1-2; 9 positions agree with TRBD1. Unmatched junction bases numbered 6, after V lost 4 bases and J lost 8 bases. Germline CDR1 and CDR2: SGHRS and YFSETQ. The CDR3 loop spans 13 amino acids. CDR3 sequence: CASSQGQGLGYTF. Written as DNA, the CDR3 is TGCGCCAGCAGCCAGGGACAGGGTTTAGGCTACACCTTC.

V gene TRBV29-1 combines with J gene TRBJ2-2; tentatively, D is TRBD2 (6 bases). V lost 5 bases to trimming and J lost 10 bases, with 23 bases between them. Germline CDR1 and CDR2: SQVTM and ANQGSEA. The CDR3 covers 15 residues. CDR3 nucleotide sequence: TGCAGCGTTTTGTTATCTATCGACGGCGGGACGGAGCTGTTTTTT. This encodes CSVLLSIDGGTELFF.